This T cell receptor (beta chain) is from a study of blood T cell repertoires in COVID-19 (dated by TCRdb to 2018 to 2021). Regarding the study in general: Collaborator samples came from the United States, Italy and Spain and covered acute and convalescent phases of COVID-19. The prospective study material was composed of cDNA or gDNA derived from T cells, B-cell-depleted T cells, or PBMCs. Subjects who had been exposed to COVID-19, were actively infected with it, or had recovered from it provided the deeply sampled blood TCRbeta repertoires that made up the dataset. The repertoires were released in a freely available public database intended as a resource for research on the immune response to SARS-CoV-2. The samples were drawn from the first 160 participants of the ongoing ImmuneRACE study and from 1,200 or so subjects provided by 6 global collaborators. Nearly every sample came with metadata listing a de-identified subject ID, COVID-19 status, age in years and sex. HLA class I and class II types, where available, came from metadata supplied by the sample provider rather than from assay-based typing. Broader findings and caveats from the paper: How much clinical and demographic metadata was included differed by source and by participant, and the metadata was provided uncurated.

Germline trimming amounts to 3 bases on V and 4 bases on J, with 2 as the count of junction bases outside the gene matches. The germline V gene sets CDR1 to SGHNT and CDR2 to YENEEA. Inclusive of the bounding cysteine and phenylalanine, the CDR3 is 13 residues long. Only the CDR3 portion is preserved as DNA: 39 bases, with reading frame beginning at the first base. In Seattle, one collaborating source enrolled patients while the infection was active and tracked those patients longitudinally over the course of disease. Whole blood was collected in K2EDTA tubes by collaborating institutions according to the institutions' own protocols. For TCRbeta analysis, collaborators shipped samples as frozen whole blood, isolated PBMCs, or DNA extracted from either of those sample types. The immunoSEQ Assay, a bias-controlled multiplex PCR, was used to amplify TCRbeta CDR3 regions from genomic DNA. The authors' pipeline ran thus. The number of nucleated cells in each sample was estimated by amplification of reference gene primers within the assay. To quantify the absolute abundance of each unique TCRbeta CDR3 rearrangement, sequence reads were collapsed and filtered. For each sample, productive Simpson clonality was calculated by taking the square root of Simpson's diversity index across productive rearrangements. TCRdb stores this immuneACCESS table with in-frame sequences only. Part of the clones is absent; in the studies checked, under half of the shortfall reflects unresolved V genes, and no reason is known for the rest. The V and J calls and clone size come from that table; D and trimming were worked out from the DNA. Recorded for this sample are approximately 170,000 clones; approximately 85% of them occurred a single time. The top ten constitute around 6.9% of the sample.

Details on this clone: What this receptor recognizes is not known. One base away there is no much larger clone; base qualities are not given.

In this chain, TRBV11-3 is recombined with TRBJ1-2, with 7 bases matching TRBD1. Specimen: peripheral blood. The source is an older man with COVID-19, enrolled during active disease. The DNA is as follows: TGTGCCAGCAGCTTGGGACAGCGCTATGGCTACACCTTC. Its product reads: CASSLGQRYGYTF.